The 29 T cell receptor beta chains below come from one sample, sequenced in a study of T-cell reconstitution after alpha-beta-depleted transplantation in children. It was with unique molecular identifiers that the TCRbeta library was prepared. TCRdb reprocessed the PCR reads with MiXCR, giving one entry per CDR3 protein. The sample carries around 410,000 distinct CDR3 sequences, approximately 10% recorded once. Material: PBMCs from the stem cell graft donor, obtained from the stem cell graft. The receptors here all came from a human donor who donated a stem cell graft to a child with acute myeloid leukemia.

This sequence joins TRBV6-5 and TRBJ2-5; D gene uncertain. This CDR3 has 16 amino acids. V lost 4 bases and J lost 5, with 20 bases in between. CDR1 and CDR2 from the germline V gene are MNHEY and SVGAGI. Written as DNA, the CDR3 is TGTGCCAGCAGTTCCGCGGATCTCGCCCAAGGGGAGACCCAGTACTTC. It is translated as CASSSADLAQGETQYF.

This clonotype is categorized as medium-sized. The gene calls are TRBV7-2 and TRBJ2-7, with TRBD1 matching 10 bases. V lost 5 bases, J lost 1 base, and 5 bases stayed unmatched. This CDR3 has 15 amino acids. Per the germline V gene, CDR1 is SGHTA and CDR2 is FQGNSA. The CDR3 sequence: CASSVGTGESYEQYV. DNA of the CDR3: TGTGCCAGCAGCGTAGGGACAGGGGAATCCTACGAGCAGTACGTC.

As for this clonotype: This CDR3 is missing its conserved last phenylalanine or tryptophan, likely due to a read error. The chain uses TRBV13 and TRBJ1-5, with a weak D call TRBD1 (5 bases). V was shortened by 1 base and J by 2 bases, with 18 bases between the two germline ends. Germline V CDR1 and CDR2: PRHDT, FYEKMQ (reference sequence). The CDR3 spans 18 residues. The CDR3 is CASSLVVLGRACNQPQHL. The CDR3 coding sequence is TGTGCCAGCAGCTTAGTGGTTTTGGGCAGGGCCTGCAATCAGCCCCAGCATTTA.

J is TRBJ2-3 and V is TRBV7-2; D unclear. Germline assignment: CDR1 SGHTA and CDR2 FQGNSA. The CDR3 length is 17 residues. V was pared by 5 bases and J by 1 base, with 19 bases between. This CDR3 reads CASSALLTSWGTDTQYF. In nucleotides, the CDR3 is TGTGCCAGCAGCGCCCTCCTGACGTCGTGGGGCACAGATACGCAGTATTTT.

This clonotype was detected many times. The chain uses TRBV18 and TRBJ1-4; 7 bases align to TRBD1. The germline CDR1 and CDR2 sequences are KGHSH and LQKENI. This CDR3 is 15 amino acids long. Unmatched junction bases numbered 5, after V lost 2 bases and J lost 5 bases. The CDR3 DNA reads as TGTGCCAGCTCACCAAGCCAGGGGGTAAATGAAAAACTGTTTTTT. It translates to CASSPSQGVNEKLFF.

The V call is TRBV20-1, the J call TRBJ2-1, with TRBD2 matching over 11 bases. Germline trimming cut 1 base from V and 6 bases from J; bases unmatched to any gene: 14. The length of the CDR3 is 18 residues. CDR1 is DFQATT and CDR2 is SNEGSKA in the germline V gene (reference sequence). For the CDR3, the DNA is TGCAGTGCTAGAGGAAGCCTAGCGGGAGGTTTGCTTCCCAATGAGCAGTTCTTC. Residues: CSARGSLAGGLLPNEQFF.

This clonotype was seen a handful of times. V gene TRBV5-1 combines with J gene TRBJ1-4; a possible D gene is TRBD1 (5 bases). This CDR3 comprises 14 residues. Germline assignment: CDR1 SGHRS and CDR2 YFSETQ. V was shortened by 0 bases and J by 8 bases, with 11 bases between the two germline ends. CDR3: CASSLEGRAEKLFF. Here the CDR3 DNA reads TGCGCCAGCAGCTTGGAGGGGAGAGCGGAAAAACTGTTTTTT.

This clonotype was seen repeatedly, ten times or more. The chain joins TRBV20-1 to TRBJ2-5; D uncertain. CDR3 size: 10 residues. V was trimmed by 6 bases and J by 12 bases, leaving 14 bases between them. In germline, CDR1 is DFQATT, CDR2 SNEGSKA (reference sequence). CDR3 in amino acids: CSAPTPVEYF. The DNA for the CDR3 is TGCAGTGCCCCAACCCCCGTGGAGTACTTC.

This clonotype showed up just a few times. The chain links TRBV6-2 or TRBV6-3 to TRBJ2-4; D uncertain. Germline CDR1 and CDR2: MNHEY and SVGEGT. This CDR3 region has 16 residues. Trimming took 2 bases from V and 0 from J, leaving 11 bases between them. CDR3 sequence reads: CASSYAIAGAKNIQYF. The CDR3 nucleotides are TGTGCCAGCAGTTACGCCATCGCCGGAGCCAAAAACATTCAGTACTTC.

This clonotype was picked up a small number of times. This chain joins TRBV6-2 or TRBV6-3 and TRBJ2-1, with 7 bases fitting TRBD2. CDR1 is MNHEY and CDR2 is SVGEGT in the germline V gene. The CDR3 contains 13 residues. Unmatched junction bases numbered 7, after V lost 6 bases and J lost 8 bases. The CDR3: CASRTTSLDEQFF. The CDR3 DNA sequence: TGTGCCAGCAGGACGACTAGCCTGGATGAGCAGTTCTTC.

The chain has TRBV15 and TRBJ2-7, with D hard to call. Germline V gives CDR1 LNHNV, CDR2 YYDKDF (reference sequence). With 1 base removed from V and 6 bases from J, the gap between germline ends came to 7 bases. This CDR3 comprises 12 residues. The CDR3 loop is CATSRAEREQYF. DNA for the CDR3: TGTGCCACCAGCAGAGCTGAGCGCGAGCAGTACTTC.

CDR3 in DNA: TGCGCCAGCAGCGAGACAGGGAGCGCCGTCTATGGCTACACCTTC. It encodes CASSETGSAVYGYTF. The chain has TRBV5-1 and TRBJ1-2; 7 bases agree with TRBD1. Germline V gives CDR1 SGHRS, CDR2 YFSETQ. V was clipped by 4 bases and J by 4 bases; unmatched bases: 10. This CDR3 region has 15 residues.

This clonotype has ten or more counts. The gene calls are TRBV7-8 and TRBJ2-1; TRBD2 aligns across 10 bases. This CDR3 is 16 amino acids long. In germline, CDR1 is SGHVS, CDR2 FQNEAQ. V lost 1 base, J lost 4 bases, and 4 bases stayed unmatched. The CDR3 region has the DNA TGTGCCAGCAGCTTAGTACTAGCGGGACCATACAATGAGCAGTTCTTC. Protein sequence: CASSLVLAGPYNEQFF.

This clonotype was seen at least ten times. The CDR3 sequence: CASSLEGQETQYF. CDR3 DNA: TGCGCCAGCAGCTTGGAGGGCCAAGAGACCCAGTACTTC. The chain recombines TRBV5-1 with TRBJ2-5; no clear D gene. Trimming stripped 0 bases from V and 1 base from J, with 4 bases between. CDR3 length: 13 residues. CDR1 SGHRS and CDR2 YFSETQ come from the germline V gene.

This clonotype was detected a few times. The chain joins TRBV5-1 to TRBJ1-1; the D is unclear. Germline-derived CDR1 and CDR2 are SGHRS and YFSETQ. The CDR3 covers 14 residues. With 0 bases removed from V and 0 bases from J, the gap between germline ends came to 6 bases. The CDR3 sequence is CASSLDSVNTEAFF. CDR3 DNA: TGCGCCAGCAGCTTGGATTCAGTGAACACTGAAGCTTTCTTT.

The chain joins TRBV14 to TRBJ1-2, with D possibly matching TRBD1 (6 bases). The CDR3 sequence is 16 residues long. From germline, CDR1 is SGHDN and CDR2 FVKESK. Trimming removed 2 bases at V and 6 bases at J, with 19 bases between. The CDR3 region is CASSQMYRDIVDGYTF. The CDR3 coding sequence is TGTGCCAGCAGCCAAATGTACCGGGACATTGTCGATGGCTACACCTTC.

V gene TRBV6-1 combines with J gene TRBJ2-7; 10 bases fit TRBD2. J lost 1 base, V lost 2 bases, and 5 bases had no gene match. Germline loops: CDR1 MNHNS, CDR2 SASEGT. The CDR3 contains 16 residues. CDR3 protein: CASSERASGSSYEQYF. The CDR3 nucleotides read TGTGCCAGCAGTGAACGGGCTAGCGGGAGTTCCTACGAGCAGTACTTC.

This clonotype was detected a few times. The CDR3 sequence is CASSYDVGGYTF. CDR3 DNA: TGTGCCAGCAGTTACGACGTAGGTGGCTACACCTTC. The V and J genes are TRBV6-2 or TRBV6-3 and TRBJ1-2; D remains unclear. CDR1 and CDR2 from the germline V gene are MNHEY and SVGEGT. The CDR3 consists of 12 residues. The germline V and J ends were trimmed by 2 bases and 7 bases, with 8 bases remaining between them.

Only a few counts were recorded for this clonotype. The rearrangement joins TRBV7-2 to TRBJ1-1; 8 bases line up with TRBD1. The trim removed 8 bases at V and 5 bases at J, leaving 10 bases unmatched. The CDR3 covers 14 residues. The germline gives CDR1 SGHTA, CDR2 FQGNSA. DNA of the CDR3: TGTGCCAGCGCCTCAGGGGGCGGTTCAACTGAAGCTTTCTTT. Protein sequence: CASASGGGSTEAFF.

Here the CDR3 DNA reads TGTGCCAGCACCATTAGTTATACCTACGAGCAGTACGTC. Translating gives CASTISYTYEQYV. This chain uses TRBV2 with TRBJ2-7; D gene ambiguous. CDR1 SNHLY and CDR2 FYNNEI come from the germline V gene. This CDR3 region has 13 residues. Trimming stripped 7 bases from V and 2 bases from J, with 12 bases between.

This clonotype was detected only a few times. The V and J genes are TRBV7-2 and TRBJ2-7; tentative D call: TRBD1 (6 bases). The CDR3 has 16 residues. V was trimmed by 2 bases and J by 3 bases, leaving 17 bases between them. Per the germline V gene, CDR1 is SGHTA and CDR2 is FQGNSA. Here the CDR3 DNA reads TGTGCCAGCAGCTTACCCTTCGACAGGTCAAACTACGAGCAGTACTTC. It is translated as CASSLPFDRSNYEQYF.

The rearrangement links TRBV7-2 to TRBJ2-7, with TRBD1 matching 7 bases. The CDR3 spans 15 residues. Germline trimming cut 2 bases from V and 2 bases from J; bases unmatched to any gene: 6. The germline V gene has CDR1 SGHTA and CDR2 FQGNSA. This CDR3 reads CASSLRRGGAYEQYF. The CDR3 region has the DNA TGTGCCAGCAGCTTACGACGAGGGGGCGCCTACGAGCAGTACTTC.

This clonotype appeared a few times. The chain has TRBV20-1 and TRBJ2-2; 12 positions match TRBD2. The germline V gene has CDR1 DFQATT and CDR2 SNEGSKA (reference sequence). The CDR3 is 19 amino acids. J was trimmed by 5 bases and V by 2 bases; bases with no gene match: 15. In nucleotides, the CDR3 is TGCAGTGCTAGACTCCCCCTCCATACTAGCGGGAGGAAGACCGGGGAGCTGTTTTTT. Its protein is CSARLPLHTSGRKTGELFF.

This chain connects TRBV2 to TRBJ2-1; TRBD1 aligns across 7 bases. The CDR3 length is 14 residues. Germline V gives CDR1 SNHLY, CDR2 FYNNEI. J was trimmed by 0 bases and V by 9 bases; bases with no gene match: 5. CDR3 protein: CARTRDSSYNEQFF. CDR3 nucleotide sequence: TGTGCCAGGACCCGGGACAGCTCCTACAATGAGCAGTTCTTC.

V gene TRBV9 combines with J gene TRBJ2-1, with TRBD2 matching over 8 bases. V was pared by 3 bases and J by 4 bases, with 6 bases of the junction left unmatched. The CDR3 loop spans 15 amino acids. From germline, CDR1 is SGDLS and CDR2 YYNGEE. CDR3: CASSELAAPYNEQFF. The CDR3, as DNA: TGTGCCAGCAGCGAACTAGCGGCCCCTTACAATGAGCAGTTCTTC.

The chain carries TRBV7-8 and TRBJ2-7; D might be TRBD1 (6 bases). Trimming pared 5 bases from V and 4 bases from J, leaving 24 bases between. The V gene's germline CDR1 is SGHVS and CDR2 FQNEAQ. CDR3 length equals 17 residues. CDR3: CASSLEGFGTSYYEQYF. The CDR3 DNA follows: TGTGCCAGCAGCCTTGAGGGATTCGGGACATCCTATTACGAGCAGTACTTC.

This clonotype was seen ten or more times. The rearrangement joins TRBV7-2 to TRBJ2-1; D might be TRBD1 (5 bases). V was pared by 1 base and J by 4 bases, with 11 bases between. The germline V gene encodes CDR1 SGHTA and CDR2 FQGNSA. CDR3 length: 15 residues. DNA of the CDR3: TGTGCCAGCAGCTTAGTGGAACAGGTGTACAATGAGCAGTTCTTC. It is translated as CASSLVEQVYNEQFF.

This clonotype turned up a few times. This rearrangement joins TRBV7-2 to TRBJ1-3; D not resolved. The CDR3 contains 12 residues. Trimming pared 3 bases from V and 4 bases from J, leaving 4 bases between. Germline lookup yields CDR1 SGHTA and CDR2 FQGNSA. In DNA, the CDR3 is TGTGCCAGCAGCTTGTTAGGAAACACCATATATTTT. Protein sequence: CASSLLGNTIYF.

This clonotype was recorded a few times. The CDR3 here is CSASTGGAYEQFF. Here the CDR3 DNA reads TGCAGTGCTAGTACCGGGGGGGCGTATGAGCAGTTCTTC. V and J are TRBV20-1 and TRBJ2-1, with 8 bases fitting TRBD2. Per the germline V gene, CDR1 is DFQATT and CDR2 is SNEGSKA (reference sequence). V gave up 3 bases and J gave up 8 bases; unmatched junction bases: 6. CDR3 length equals 13 residues.